Listed below are T cell receptor beta chains from one sample, sequenced in a study of cytomegalovirus exposure and HLA in healthy donors. Generated by immunoSEQ multiplex PCR, the TCRdb table keeps only in-frame clones and is missing some. Of under 300,000 clones in the sample, over 70% were seen once. Sequencing was carried out using PBMCs. The receptors were sampled from a woman aged 60-75 years in good health and CMV-seropositive. Both conserved end residues are part of each CDR3. The D gene is left open where the match is weak. For some rows the clone size is stated as once, few or many, or as a class when expanded; others skip it.

J gene: TRBJ2-3
V gene: TRBV11-2
D gene: .
clone size: .
CDR3 length: 15
CDR3 protein: CASSLRVSFTDTQYF
CDR3 DNA: TGTGCCAGCAGCTTGAGGGTTTCTTTCACAGATACGCAGTATTTT

J gene: TRBJ2-7
V gene: TRBV4-1
D gene: TRBD2
clone size: .
CDR3 length: 14
CDR3 protein: CASSQGLAGDEQYF
CDR3 DNA: TGCGCCAGCAGCCAGGGACTAGCGGGAGATGAGCAGTACTTC

J gene: TRBJ2-7
V gene: TRBV20-1
D gene: .
clone size: .
CDR3 length: 11
CDR3 protein: CSVMNNYEQYF
CDR3 DNA: TGCAGTGTCATGAACAACTACGAGCAGTACTTC

J gene: TRBJ1-2
V gene: TRBV18
D gene: .
clone size: .
CDR3 length: 13
CDR3 protein: CASSPRANYGYTF
CDR3 DNA: TGTGCCAGCTCACCACGGGCCAACTATGGCTACACCTTC

J gene: TRBJ1-5
V gene: TRBV2
D gene: .
clone size: once
CDR3 length: 15
CDR3 protein: CASIPQRGSNQPQHF
CDR3 DNA: TGTGCCAGCATCCCTCAGCGGGGCAGCAATCAGCCCCAGCATTTT

J gene: TRBJ1-1
V gene: TRBV28
D gene: .
clone size: .
CDR3 length: 14
CDR3 protein: CASSQIDRPFEAFF
CDR3 DNA: TGTGCCAGCAGCCAAATAGACAGGCCCTTTGAAGCTTTCTTT

J gene: TRBJ2-5
V gene: TRBV7-9
D gene: TRBD2
clone size: once
CDR3 length: 14
CDR3 protein: CASTRLATQETQYF
CDR3 DNA: TGTGCCAGCACCCGACTAGCGACCCAAGAGACCCAGTACTTC

J gene: TRBJ1-1
V gene: TRBV12-2
D gene: .
clone size: .
CDR3 length: 16
CDR3 protein: CASRLGVGGRDTEAFF
CDR3 DNA: TGTGCAAGTCGCTTAGGGGTTGGAGGGAGAGACACTGAAGCTTTCTTT

J gene: TRBJ1-5
V gene: TRBV7-9
D gene: .
clone size: .
CDR3 length: 17
CDR3 protein: CASSLEGGGHSNQPQHF
CDR3 DNA: TGTGCCAGCAGCTTAGAGGGCGGGGGACATAGCAATCAGCCCCAGCATTTT

J gene: TRBJ1-1
V gene: TRBV10-3
D gene: TRBD1
clone size: .
CDR3 length: 16
CDR3 protein: CAISERGQDVLSEAFF
CDR3 DNA: TGTGCCATCAGTGAAAGGGGACAGGACGTTCTATCCGAAGCTTTCTTT

J gene: TRBJ2-1
V gene: TRBV6-1
D gene: .
clone size: .
CDR3 length: 14
CDR3 protein: CASTGSPSYNEQFF
CDR3 DNA: TGTGCCAGCACCGGGAGTCCCTCCTACAATGAGCAGTTCTTC

J gene: TRBJ2-1
V gene: TRBV7-2
D gene: TRBD2
clone size: few
CDR3 length: 16
CDR3 protein: CASSLKGAGGRNEQFF
CDR3 DNA: TGTGCCAGCAGCCTAAAGGGAGCGGGAGGGCGAAATGAGCAGTTCTTC

J gene: TRBJ2-1
V gene: TRBV18
D gene: TRBD2
clone size: few
CDR3 length: 17
CDR3 protein: CASSLFGLAAGGDEQFF
CDR3 DNA: TGTGCCAGCTCACTATTTGGACTAGCGGCCGGGGGGGATGAGCAGTTCTTC

J gene: TRBJ2-3
V gene: TRBV5-1
D gene: .
clone size: .
CDR3 length: 14
CDR3 protein: CASSLKGIPDTQYF
CDR3 DNA: TGCGCCAGCAGCTTGAAGGGGATCCCAGATACGCAGTATTTT

J gene: TRBJ2-1
V gene: TRBV5-1
D gene: TRBD1
clone size: .
CDR3 length: 15
CDR3 protein: CASSLEQGSYNEQFF
CDR3 DNA: TGCGCCAGCAGCTTGGAACAGGGGTCCTACAATGAGCAGTTCTTC

J gene: TRBJ1-2
V gene: TRBV6-6
D gene: .
clone size: .
CDR3 length: 14
CDR3 protein: CASSFWDSNYGYTF
CDR3 DNA: TGTGCCAGCAGTTTTTGGGACTCCAACTATGGCTACACCTTC

J gene: TRBJ2-3
V gene: TRBV2
D gene: TRBD2
clone size: few
CDR3 length: 15
CDR3 protein: CASSAGLAGVDTQYF
CDR3 DNA: TGTGCCAGCAGCGCGGGACTAGCGGGAGTTGATACGCAGTATTTT

J gene: TRBJ1-1
V gene: TRBV9
D gene: .
clone size: .
CDR3 length: 14
CDR3 protein: CASSATSSNTEAFF
CDR3 DNA: TGTGCCAGCAGCGCGACATCGTCGAACACTGAAGCTTTCTTT

J gene: TRBJ2-7
V gene: TRBV10-3
D gene: TRBD2
clone size: .
CDR3 length: 14
CDR3 protein: CAIALAGGFYEQYF
CDR3 DNA: TGTGCCATTGCGCTAGCGGGAGGGTTCTACGAGCAGTACTTC

J gene: TRBJ2-7
V gene: TRBV28
D gene: TRBD2
clone size: once
CDR3 length: 18
CDR3 protein: CASRSRLAGGPYSYEQYF
CDR3 DNA: TGTGCCAGCAGATCTCGACTAGCGGGAGGACCCTACTCCTACGAGCAGTACTTC

J gene: TRBJ2-3
V gene: TRBV18
D gene: TRBD2
clone size: .
CDR3 length: 18
CDR3 protein: CASSSAGTSGSGTDTQYF
CDR3 DNA: TGTGCCAGCTCATCTGCGGGGACTAGCGGGAGTGGTACAGATACGCAGTATTTT

J gene: TRBJ2-3
V gene: TRBV5-1
D gene: .
clone size: .
CDR3 length: 16
CDR3 protein: CASNQGLARSTDTQYF
CDR3 DNA: TGCGCCAGCAATCAGGGATTGGCCAGAAGCACAGATACGCAGTATTTT

J gene: TRBJ2-5
V gene: TRBV6-6
D gene: TRBD1
clone size: .
CDR3 length: 16
CDR3 protein: CASSYGDRGRQETQYF
CDR3 DNA: TGTGCCAGCAGTTACGGCGACAGGGGGCGCCAAGAGACCCAGTACTTC

J gene: TRBJ2-7
V gene: TRBV5-1
D gene: TRBD2
clone size: .
CDR3 length: 15
CDR3 protein: CASSRLSGSSYEQYF
CDR3 DNA: TGCGCCAGCAGTCGCCTTAGCGGGAGCTCCTACGAGCAGTACTTC

J gene: TRBJ1-4
V gene: TRBV6-5
D gene: .
clone size: .
CDR3 length: 14
CDR3 protein: CASRRTVSNEKLFF
CDR3 DNA: TGTGCCAGCAGGAGGACAGTCTCTAATGAAAAACTGTTTTTT

J gene: TRBJ1-5
V gene: TRBV28
D gene: .
clone size: once
CDR3 length: 12
CDR3 protein: CASVQGNQPQHF
CDR3 DNA: TGTGCCAGCGTACAGGGAAATCAGCCCCAGCATTTT

J gene: TRBJ2-5
V gene: TRBV5-1
D gene: TRBD2
clone size: .
CDR3 length: 15
CDR3 protein: CASWPGLAGGETQYF
CDR3 DNA: TGCGCCAGCTGGCCGGGACTAGCGGGAGGAGAGACCCAGTACTTC

J gene: TRBJ1-5
V gene: TRBV9
D gene: .
clone size: .
CDR3 length: 15
CDR3 protein: CASSSAGEGNQPQHF
CDR3 DNA: TGTGCCAGCAGCAGTGCCGGGGAGGGCAATCAGCCCCAGCATTTT

J gene: TRBJ2-7
V gene: TRBV5-6
D gene: .
clone size: .
CDR3 length: 14
CDR3 protein: CASSLVGARYEQYF
CDR3 DNA: TGTGCCAGCAGCTTGGTGGGGGCGCGTTACGAGCAGTACTTC